This TCR beta chain was recovered during a study of T cell repertoires in ileal Crohn's disease. Looking at the study overall: M6 samples are neoterminal ileum biopsies from postoperative colonoscopy. General study points: Clonality above 26.8% at surgery always came with endoscopic recurrence.

Time point defined: neoterminal ileum biopsy at postoperative endoscopy, about 6 months after surgery. Trimming left V 1 base short and J 9 bases short, with 19 bases between. The CDR3 consists of 16 residues. Germline CDR1 and CDR2: MDHEN and SYDVKM. Sequencing used immunoSEQ multiplex PCR; TCRdb keeps in-frame clones, though not all of them. The sample lists about 11,000 clones, around 74% occurring once. Worth noting for this clone: Its antigen remains unidentified.

This chain connects TRBV28 to TRBJ2-1, with a possible D match to TRBD1 (5 bases). Material for sequencing was ileal tissue. The sequence derives from an adult with Crohn's disease. CDR3 sequence reads: CASSLLSDTGWGEQFF. As DNA, the CDR3 is TGTGCCAGCAGTTTATTGTCGGACACGGGTTGGGGTGAGCAGTTCTTC.